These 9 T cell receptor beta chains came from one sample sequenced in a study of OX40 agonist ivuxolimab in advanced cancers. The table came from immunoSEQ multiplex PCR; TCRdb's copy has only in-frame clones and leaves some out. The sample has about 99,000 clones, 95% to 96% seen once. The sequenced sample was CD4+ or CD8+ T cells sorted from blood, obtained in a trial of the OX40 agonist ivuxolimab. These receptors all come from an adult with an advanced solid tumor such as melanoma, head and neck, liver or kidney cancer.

The CDR3: CASSQGVGGPGELFF. CDR3 coding DNA: TGTGCCAGCAGCCAAGGAGTAGGGGGACCCGGGGAGCTGTTTTTT. The chain carries TRBV4-2 and TRBJ2-2; D is perhaps TRBD1 (6 bases). Between the trimmed V and J ends, which lost 1 base and 6 bases, there was a span of 12 bases. The CDR3 consists of 15 residues. Per the germline V gene, CDR1 is LGHNA and CDR2 is YNFKEQ.

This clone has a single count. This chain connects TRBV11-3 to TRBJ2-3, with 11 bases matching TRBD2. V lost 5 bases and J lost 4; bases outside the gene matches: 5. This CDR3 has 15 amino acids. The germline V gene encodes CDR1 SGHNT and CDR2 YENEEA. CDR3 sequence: CASSAGTSGPDTQYF. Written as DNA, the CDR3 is TGTGCCAGCAGCGCGGGGACTAGCGGACCAGATACGCAGTATTTT.

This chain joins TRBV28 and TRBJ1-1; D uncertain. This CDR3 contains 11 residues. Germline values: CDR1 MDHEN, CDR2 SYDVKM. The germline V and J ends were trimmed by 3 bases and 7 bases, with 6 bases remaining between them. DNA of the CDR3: TGTGCCAGCAGTTTCCCTGGTGAAGCTTTCTTT. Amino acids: CASSFPGEAFF.

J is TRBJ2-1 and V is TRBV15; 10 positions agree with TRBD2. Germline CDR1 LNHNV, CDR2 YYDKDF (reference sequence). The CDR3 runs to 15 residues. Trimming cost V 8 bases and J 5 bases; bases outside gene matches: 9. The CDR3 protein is CATGGLAAPNNEQFF. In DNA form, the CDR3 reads TGTGCCACCGGTGGACTAGCGGCCCCAAACAATGAGCAGTTCTTC.

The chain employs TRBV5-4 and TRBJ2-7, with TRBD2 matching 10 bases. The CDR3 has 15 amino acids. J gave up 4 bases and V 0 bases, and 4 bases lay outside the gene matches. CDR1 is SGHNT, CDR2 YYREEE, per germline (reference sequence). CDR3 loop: CASSLVASGSYEQYF. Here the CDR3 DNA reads TGTGCCAGCAGCTTGGTGGCTAGCGGGAGTTACGAGCAGTACTTC.

CDR3 loop: CASSLGTGGYEQYF. Written as DNA, the CDR3 is TGTGCCAGCAGCTTAGGGACAGGGGGCTACGAGCAGTACTTC. J is TRBJ2-7 and V is TRBV5-8; 11 positions agree with TRBD1. V shed 2 bases, J shed 3 bases, and the junction held 1 base outside the gene matches. Germline CDR1 reads SGHTS; CDR2 reads YDEGEE. CDR3 length: 14 amino acids.

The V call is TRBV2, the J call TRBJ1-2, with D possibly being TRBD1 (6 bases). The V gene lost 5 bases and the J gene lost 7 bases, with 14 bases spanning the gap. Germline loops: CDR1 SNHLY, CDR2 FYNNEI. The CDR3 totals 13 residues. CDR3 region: CASSPQGHGGYTF. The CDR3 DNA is TGTGCCAGCAGTCCTCAGGGACACGGTGGCTACACCTTC.

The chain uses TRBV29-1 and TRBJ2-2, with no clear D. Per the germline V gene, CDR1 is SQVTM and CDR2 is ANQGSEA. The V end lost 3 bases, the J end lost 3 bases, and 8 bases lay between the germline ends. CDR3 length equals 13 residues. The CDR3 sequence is CSVDILDTGELFF. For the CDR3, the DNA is TGCAGCGTTGACATACTCGACACCGGGGAGCTGTTTTTT.

The CDR3 DNA reads as TGCGCCAGCAGCCAAGAACTGGATCGGGGGGGCGGGACAGATACGCAGTATTTT. It specifies CASSQELDRGGGTDTQYF. The chain uses TRBV4-1 and TRBJ2-3, with 8 positions matching TRBD2. There are 18 residues in the CDR3. V lost 0 bases and J lost 3; bases outside the gene matches: 11. Per germline, CDR1 MGHRA and CDR2 YSYEKL.